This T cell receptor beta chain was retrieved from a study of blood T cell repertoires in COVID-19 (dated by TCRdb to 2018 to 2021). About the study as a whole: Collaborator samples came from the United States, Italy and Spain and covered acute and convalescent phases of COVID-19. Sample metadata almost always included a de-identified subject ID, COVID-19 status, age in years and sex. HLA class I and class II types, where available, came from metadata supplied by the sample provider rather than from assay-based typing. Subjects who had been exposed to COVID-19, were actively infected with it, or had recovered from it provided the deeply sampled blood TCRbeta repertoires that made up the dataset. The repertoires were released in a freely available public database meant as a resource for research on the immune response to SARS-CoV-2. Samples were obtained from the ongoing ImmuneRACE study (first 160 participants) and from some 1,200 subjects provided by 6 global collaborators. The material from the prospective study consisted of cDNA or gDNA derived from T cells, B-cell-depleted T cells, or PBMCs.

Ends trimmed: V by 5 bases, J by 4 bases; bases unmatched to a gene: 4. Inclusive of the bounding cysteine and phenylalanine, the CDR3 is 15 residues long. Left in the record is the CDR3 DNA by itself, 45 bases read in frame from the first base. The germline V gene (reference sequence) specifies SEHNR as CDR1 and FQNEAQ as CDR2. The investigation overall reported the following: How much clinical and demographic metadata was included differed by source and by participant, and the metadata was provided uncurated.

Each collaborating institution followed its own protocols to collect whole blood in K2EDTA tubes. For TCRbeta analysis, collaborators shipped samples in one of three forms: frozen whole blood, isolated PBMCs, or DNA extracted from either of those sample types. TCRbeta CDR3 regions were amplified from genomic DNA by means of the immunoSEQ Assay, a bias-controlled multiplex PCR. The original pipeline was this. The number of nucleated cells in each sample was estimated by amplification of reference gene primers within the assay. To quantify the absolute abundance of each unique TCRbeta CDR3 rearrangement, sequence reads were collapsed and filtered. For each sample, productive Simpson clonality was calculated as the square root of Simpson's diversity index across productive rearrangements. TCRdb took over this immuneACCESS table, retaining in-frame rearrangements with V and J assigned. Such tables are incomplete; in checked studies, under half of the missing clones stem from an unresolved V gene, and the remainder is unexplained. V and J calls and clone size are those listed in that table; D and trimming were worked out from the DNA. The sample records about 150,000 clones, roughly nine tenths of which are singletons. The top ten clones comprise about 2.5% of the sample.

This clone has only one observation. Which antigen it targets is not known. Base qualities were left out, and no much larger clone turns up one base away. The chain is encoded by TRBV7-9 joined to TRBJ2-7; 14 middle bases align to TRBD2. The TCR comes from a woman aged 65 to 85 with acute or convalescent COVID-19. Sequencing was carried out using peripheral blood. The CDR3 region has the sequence CASSPGTSGGYEQYF. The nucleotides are TGTGCCAGCAGCCCGGGGACTAGCGGGGGTTACGAGCAGTACTTC.